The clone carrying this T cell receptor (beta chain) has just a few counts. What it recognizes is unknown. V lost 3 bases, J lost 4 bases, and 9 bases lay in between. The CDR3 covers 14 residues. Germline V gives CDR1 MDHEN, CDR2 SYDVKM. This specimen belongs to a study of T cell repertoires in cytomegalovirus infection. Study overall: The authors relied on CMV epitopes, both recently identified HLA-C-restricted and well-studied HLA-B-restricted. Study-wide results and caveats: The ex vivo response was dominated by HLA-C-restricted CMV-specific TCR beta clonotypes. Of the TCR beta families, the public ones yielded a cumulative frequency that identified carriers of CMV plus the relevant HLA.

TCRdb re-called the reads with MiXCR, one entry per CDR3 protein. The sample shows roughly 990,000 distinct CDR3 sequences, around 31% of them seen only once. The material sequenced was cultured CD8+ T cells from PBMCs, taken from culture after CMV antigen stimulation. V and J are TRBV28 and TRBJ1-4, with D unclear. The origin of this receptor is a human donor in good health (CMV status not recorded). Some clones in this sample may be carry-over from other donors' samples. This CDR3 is CASSFEGLNEKLFF. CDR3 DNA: TGTGCCAGCAGTTTCGAGGGTCTTAATGAAAAACTGTTTTTT.